What follows describes a single TCR beta chain. Its antigen is as yet unknown. Healthy donors of bone marrow made up the group. The record originates from a study of cytomegalovirus exposure and HLA in healthy donors. Study observations and caveats: There were fewer than 200 TCR beta chains listed as cytomegalovirus-associated.

The study ran its PCR with 60 Vbeta and 13 Jbeta primers. The assay was immunoSEQ multiplex PCR, and TCRdb's table has in-frame clones only and misses some. The sample lists about 110,000 clones; around 71% were seen once. The CDR3 has 14 amino acids. V was clipped by 2 bases and J by 4 bases, with 11 bases between them. Germline CDR1 and CDR2: MNHEY and SVGAGI. The chain couples TRBV6-5 to TRBJ1-1; D call uncertain. The sequence was obtained from a boy aged 5-17 years in good health and CMV-seronegative. Material for sequencing was PBMCs. CDR3 sequence (DNA): TGTGCCAGCAGTTACGGACTCCTTGTCACTGAAGCTTTCTTT. Its protein product is CASSYGLLVTEAFF.